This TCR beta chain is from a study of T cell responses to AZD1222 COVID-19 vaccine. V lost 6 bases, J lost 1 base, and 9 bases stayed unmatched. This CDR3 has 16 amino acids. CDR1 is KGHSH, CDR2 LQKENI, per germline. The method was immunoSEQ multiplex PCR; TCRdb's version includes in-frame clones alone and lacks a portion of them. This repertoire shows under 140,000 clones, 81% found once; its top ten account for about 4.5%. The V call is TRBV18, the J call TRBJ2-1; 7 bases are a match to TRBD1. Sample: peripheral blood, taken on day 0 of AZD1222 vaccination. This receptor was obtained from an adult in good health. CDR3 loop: CASSRDRAHSYNEQFF. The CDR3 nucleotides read TGTGCCAGCTCGCGCGACAGGGCCCATTCCTACAATGAGCAGTTCTTC.